The present T cell receptor beta chain was sequenced within a study of blood T cell repertoires in COVID-19. Study at large: Samples came from the United States, Italy and Spain, spanning acute and convalescent COVID-19.

A single count supports this clone. Source study methods: Reference gene primers were amplified, and this amplification served to estimate nucleated cell counts. The repertoire was sequenced with immunoSEQ multiplex PCR; TCRdb's copy has only in-frame clones and lacks some. That table gives V, J and clone size, and the DNA gave D and trimming. The table lists some 240,000 clones, around 81% of them singletons, with approximately 7.2% in the top ten. This clonotype originated in a woman in her 70s with acute or convalescent COVID-19. The sequenced sample consisted of peripheral blood.

Written as DNA, the CDR3 is TGTGCCAGCAGCTCTCGACCCGGACTAGCGGAAACAGATACGCAGTATTTT. Amino acid sequence: CASSSRPGLAETDTQYF. The chain couples TRBV9 to TRBJ2-3; 10 bases are shared with TRBD2. The V and J ends lost 4 bases and 3 bases, in that order; junction bases with no gene match: 11. The CDR3 is made up of 17 amino acids. In germline, CDR1 is SGDLS, CDR2 YYNGEE.